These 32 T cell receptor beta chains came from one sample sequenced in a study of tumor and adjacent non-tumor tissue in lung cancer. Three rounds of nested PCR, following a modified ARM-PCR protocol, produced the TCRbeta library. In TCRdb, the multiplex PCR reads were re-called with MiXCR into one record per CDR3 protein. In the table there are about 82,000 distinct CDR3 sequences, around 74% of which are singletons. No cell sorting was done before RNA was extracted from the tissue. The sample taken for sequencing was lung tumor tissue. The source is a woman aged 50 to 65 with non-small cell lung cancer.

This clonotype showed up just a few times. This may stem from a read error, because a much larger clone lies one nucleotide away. The CDR3 bases are TGTGCCATCACCTTTCCTGGGGGGATCTATGGCTACACCTTC. It yields the protein CAITFPGGIYGYTF. The V gene is TRBV28, the J gene TRBJ1-2; TRBD1 might be the D (5 bases). This CDR3 contains 14 residues. CDR1 is MDHEN and CDR2 is SYDVKM in the germline V gene. Trimming removed 10 bases from V and 4 bases from J, with 19 bases in between.

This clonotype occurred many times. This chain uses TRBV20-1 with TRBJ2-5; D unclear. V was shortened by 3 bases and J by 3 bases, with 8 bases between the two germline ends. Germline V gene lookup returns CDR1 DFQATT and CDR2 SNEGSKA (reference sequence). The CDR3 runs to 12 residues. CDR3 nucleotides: TGCAGTGCTAGCGAAGGGAAAGAGACCCAGTACTTC. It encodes CSASEGKETQYF.

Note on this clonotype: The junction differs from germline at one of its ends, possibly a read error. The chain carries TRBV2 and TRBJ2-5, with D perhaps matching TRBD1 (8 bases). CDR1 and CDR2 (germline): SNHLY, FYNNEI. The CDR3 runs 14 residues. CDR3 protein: CVSSGTGSRETQYF. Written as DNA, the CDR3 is TGTGTCAGCAGCGGGACAGGATCCCGAGAGACCCAATACTTC. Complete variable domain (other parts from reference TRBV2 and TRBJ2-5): EPEVTQTPSHQVTQMGQEVILRCVPISNHLYFYWYRQILGQKVEFLVSFYNNEISEKSEIFDDQFSVERPDGSNFTLKIRSTKLEDSAMYFCVSSGTGSRETQYFGPGTRLLVL.

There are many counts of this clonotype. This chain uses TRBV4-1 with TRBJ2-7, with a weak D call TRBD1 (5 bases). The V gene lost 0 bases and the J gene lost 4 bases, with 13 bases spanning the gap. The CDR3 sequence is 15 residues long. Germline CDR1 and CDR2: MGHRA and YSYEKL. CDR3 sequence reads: CASSQDPGHSYEQYF. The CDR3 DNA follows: TGCGCCAGCAGCCAAGATCCCGGACATTCATACGAGCAGTACTTC.

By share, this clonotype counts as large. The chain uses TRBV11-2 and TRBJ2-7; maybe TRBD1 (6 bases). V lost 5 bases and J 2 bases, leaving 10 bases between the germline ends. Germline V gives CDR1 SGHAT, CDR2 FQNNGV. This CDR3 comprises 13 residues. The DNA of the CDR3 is TGTGCCAGCAGCCCTCGACAGGCCTACGAGCAGTACTTC. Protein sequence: CASSPRQAYEQYF.

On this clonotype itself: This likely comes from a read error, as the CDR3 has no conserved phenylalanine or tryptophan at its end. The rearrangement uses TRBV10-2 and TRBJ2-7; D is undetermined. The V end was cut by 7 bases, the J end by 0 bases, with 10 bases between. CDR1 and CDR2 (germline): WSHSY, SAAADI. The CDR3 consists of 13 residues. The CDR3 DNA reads TGCGCCAGCATTAGCAGCAACTCCTACGAGCAGTACCTC. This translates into CASISSNSYEQYL.

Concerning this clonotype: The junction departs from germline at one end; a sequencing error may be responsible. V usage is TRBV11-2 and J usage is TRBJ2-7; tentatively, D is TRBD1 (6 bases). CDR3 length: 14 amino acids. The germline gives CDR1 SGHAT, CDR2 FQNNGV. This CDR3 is CASNLWQGSYEQRF. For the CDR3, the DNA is TGTGCCAGCAACTTATGGCAGGGGTCCTACGAGCAGCGCTTC.

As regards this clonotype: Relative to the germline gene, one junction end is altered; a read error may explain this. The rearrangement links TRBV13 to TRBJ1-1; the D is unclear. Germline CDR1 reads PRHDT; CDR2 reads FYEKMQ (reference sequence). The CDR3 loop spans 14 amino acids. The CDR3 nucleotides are TGTGCCGGCAGCGACCAGTGGATGAACACTGAAGCTTTCTTT. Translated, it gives CAGSDQWMNTEAFF.

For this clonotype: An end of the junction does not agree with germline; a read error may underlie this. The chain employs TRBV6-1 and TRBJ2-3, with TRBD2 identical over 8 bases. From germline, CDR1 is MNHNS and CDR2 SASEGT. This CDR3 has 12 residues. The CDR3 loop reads CASAGGPDTQYF. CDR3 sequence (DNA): TGTGCCAGCGCGGGGGGCCCAGATACTCAGTATTTT.

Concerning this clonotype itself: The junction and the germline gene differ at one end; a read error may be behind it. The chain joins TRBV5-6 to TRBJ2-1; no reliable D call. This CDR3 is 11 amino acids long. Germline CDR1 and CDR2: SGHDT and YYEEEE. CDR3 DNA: TGTGTCAGCAGCTTTCGCAATGAGCAGTTCTTC. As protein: CVSSFRNEQFF.

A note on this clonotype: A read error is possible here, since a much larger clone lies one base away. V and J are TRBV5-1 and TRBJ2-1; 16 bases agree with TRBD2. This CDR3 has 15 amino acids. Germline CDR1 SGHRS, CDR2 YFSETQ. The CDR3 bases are TGCGCCAGCAACTTGGGGGGACTAGCGGGAGGGGAGCAGTTCTTC. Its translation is CASNLGGLAGGEQFF.

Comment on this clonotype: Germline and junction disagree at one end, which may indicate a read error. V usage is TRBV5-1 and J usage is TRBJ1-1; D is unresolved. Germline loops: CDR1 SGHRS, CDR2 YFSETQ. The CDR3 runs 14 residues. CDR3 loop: CPSSFLDENTEAFF. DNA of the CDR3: TGCCCCAGCAGCTTCCTGGACGAGAACACTGAAGCGTTCTTT. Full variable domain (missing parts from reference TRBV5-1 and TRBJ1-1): KAGVTQTPRYLIKTRGQQVTLSCSPISGHRSVSWYQQTPGQGLQFLFEYFSETQRNKGNFPGRFSGRQFSNSRSEMNVSTLELGDSALYLCPSSFLDENTEAFFGQGTRLTVV.

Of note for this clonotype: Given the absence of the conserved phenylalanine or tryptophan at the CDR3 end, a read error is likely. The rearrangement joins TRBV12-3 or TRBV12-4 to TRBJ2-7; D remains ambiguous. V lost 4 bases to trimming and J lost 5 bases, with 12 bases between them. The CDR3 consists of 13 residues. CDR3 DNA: TGTGCCAGCAGTTCCTTGCGAGGCCACGAGCAGTACCTC. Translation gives CASSSLRGHEQYL.

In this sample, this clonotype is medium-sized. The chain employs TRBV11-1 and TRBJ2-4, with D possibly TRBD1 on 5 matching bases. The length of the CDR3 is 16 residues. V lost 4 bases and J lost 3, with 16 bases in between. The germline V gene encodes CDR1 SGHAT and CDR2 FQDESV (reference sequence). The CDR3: CASSSLPQRGKNIQYF. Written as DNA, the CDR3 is TGTGCCAGCAGCTCGTTGCCTCAAAGGGGCAAAAACATTCAGTACTTC.

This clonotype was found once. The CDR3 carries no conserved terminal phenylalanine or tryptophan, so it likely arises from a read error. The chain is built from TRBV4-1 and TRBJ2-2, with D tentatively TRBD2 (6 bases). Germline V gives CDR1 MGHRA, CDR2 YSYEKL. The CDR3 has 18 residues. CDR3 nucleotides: TGCGCCAGTAGCCAAGTGGGATCTAGCGTGATATTTGCCGGGGAGCTGTTTCTT. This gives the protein CASSQVGSSVIFAGELFL.

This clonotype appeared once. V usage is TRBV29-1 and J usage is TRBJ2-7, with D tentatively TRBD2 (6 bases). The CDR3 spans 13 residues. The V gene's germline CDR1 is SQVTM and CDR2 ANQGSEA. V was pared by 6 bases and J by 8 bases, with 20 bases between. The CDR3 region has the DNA TGCAGCGTCCTTACCTGGAGGGGAAACAAGCAGTACTTC. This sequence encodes CSVLTWRGNKQYF.

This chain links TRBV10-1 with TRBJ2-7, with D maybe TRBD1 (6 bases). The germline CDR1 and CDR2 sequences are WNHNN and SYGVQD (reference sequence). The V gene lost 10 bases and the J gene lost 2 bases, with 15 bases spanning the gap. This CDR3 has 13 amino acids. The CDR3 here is CAISGQSTYEQYF. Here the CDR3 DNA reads TGCGCCATCAGCGGACAGAGCACCTACGAGCAGTACTTC.

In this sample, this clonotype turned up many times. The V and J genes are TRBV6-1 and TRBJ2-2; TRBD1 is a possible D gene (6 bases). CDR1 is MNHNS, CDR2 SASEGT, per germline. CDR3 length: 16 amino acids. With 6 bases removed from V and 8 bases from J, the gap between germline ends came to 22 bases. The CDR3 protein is CASRGDTLLSAGELFF. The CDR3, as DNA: TGTGCCAGCAGGGGGGACACCCTTTTGTCGGCTGGGGAGCTGTTTTTT.

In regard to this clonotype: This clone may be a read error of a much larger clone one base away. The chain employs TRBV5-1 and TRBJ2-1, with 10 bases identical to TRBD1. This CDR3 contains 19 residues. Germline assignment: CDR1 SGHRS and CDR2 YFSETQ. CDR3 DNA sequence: TGCGCCAGCAGCTTGGATGGGGGACAGGGGTATAGGTTTAGCAATGATCAGTTCTTC. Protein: CASSLDGGQGYRFSNDQFF.

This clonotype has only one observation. The CDR3: CASSLETGSTEAFF. In DNA, the CDR3 is TGTGCCAGCAGCTTAGAGACAGGGAGCACCGAAGCTTTCTTT. J is TRBJ1-1 and V is TRBV5-4; TRBD1 aligns across 7 bases. The V gene end was trimmed by 2 bases and the J gene end by 8 bases; junction bases not matched to a gene: 9. Germline lookup yields CDR1 SGHNT and CDR2 YYREEE (reference sequence). The CDR3 sequence is 14 residues long.

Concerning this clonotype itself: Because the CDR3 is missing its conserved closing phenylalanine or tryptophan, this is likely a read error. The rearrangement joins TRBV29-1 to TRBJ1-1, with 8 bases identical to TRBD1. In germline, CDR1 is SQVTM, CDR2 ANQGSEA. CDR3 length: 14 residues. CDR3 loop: CSVEGGQDNTEAFI. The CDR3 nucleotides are TGCAGTGTTGAGGGGGGACAGGACAACACTGAAGCTTTCATT.

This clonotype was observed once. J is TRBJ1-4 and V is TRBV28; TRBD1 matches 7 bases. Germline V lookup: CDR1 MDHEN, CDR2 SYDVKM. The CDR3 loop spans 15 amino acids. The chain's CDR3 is CVSSLGQGANEKLFF. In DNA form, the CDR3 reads TGTGTTAGCAGTTTAGGGCAGGGGGCTAATGAAAAACTGTTTTTT.

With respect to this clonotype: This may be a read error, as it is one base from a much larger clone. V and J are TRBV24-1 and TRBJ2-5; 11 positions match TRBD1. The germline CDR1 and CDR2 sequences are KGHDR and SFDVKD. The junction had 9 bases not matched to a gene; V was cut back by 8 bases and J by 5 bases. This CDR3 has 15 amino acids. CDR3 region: CATIDYRTGGETQYF. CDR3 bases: TGTGCCACCATTGACTACCGGACAGGGGGCGAGACCCAGTACTTC.

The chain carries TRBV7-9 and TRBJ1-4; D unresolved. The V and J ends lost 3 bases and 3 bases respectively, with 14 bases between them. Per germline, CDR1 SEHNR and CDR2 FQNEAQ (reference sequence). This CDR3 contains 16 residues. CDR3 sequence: CASSFDTGSANEKLFF. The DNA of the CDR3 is TGTGCCAGCAGCTTTGATACTGGGTCGGCTAATGAAAAACTGTTTTTT.

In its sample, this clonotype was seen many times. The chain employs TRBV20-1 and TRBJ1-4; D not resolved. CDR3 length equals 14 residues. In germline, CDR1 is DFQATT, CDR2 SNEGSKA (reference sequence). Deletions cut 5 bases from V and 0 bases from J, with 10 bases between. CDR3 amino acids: CSAGGLSTNEKLFF. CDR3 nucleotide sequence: TGCAGTGCTGGAGGACTGTCAACTAATGAAAAACTGTTTTTT.

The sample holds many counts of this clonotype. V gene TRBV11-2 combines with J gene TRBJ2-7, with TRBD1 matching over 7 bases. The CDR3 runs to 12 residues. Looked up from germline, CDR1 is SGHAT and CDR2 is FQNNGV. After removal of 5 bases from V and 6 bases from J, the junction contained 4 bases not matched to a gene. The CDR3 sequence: CASSTTGFEQYF. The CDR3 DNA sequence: TGTGCCAGCAGCACGACAGGGTTCGAGCAGTACTTC.

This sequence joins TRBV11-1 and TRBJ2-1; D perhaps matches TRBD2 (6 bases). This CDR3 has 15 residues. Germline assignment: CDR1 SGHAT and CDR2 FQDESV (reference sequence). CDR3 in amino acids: CVRSPTPSTGDEQFF. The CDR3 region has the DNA TGTGTCCGCAGCCCGACTCCTTCGACGGGAGATGAGCAGTTCTTC.

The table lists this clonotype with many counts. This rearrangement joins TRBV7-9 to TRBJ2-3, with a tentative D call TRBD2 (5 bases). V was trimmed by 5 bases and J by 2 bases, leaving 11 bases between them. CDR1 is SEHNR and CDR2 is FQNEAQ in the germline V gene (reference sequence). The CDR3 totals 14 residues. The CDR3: CASSPERFTDTQYF. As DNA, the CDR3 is TGTGCCAGCAGCCCTGAGCGGTTCACAGATACGCAGTATTTT.

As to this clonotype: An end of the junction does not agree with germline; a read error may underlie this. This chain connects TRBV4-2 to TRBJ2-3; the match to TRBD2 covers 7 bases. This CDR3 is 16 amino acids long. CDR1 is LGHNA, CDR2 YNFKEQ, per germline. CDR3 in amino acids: CASSQGRVSGADTQYF. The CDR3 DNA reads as TGTGCTAGCAGCCAAGGGCGCGTGAGCGGGGCAGATACGCAGTATTTT.

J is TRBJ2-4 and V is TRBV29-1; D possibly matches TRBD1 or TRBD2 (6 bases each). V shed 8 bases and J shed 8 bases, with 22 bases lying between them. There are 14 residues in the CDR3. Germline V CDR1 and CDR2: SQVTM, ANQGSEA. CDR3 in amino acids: CSIPDDRRGHIQYF. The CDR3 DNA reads TGCAGCATCCCCGATGACAGGAGGGGACACATTCAGTACTTC.

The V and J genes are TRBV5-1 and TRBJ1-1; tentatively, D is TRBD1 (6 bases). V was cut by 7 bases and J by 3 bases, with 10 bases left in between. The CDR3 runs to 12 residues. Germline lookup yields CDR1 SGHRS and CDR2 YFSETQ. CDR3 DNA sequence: TGCGCCAGCTGCACAGGGCACACTGAAGCTTTCTTT. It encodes CASCTGHTEAFF.

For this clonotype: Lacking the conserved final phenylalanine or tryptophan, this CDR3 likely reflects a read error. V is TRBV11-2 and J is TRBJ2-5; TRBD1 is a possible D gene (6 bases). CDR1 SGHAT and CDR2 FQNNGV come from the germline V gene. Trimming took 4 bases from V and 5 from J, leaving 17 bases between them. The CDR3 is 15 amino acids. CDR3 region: CASSSSGTGCETQYI. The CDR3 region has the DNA TGTGCCAGCAGCTCGTCCGGAACAGGGTGCGAGACCCAGTACATC.